One sample yielded the 23 T cell receptor beta chains listed below, sequenced in a study of blood T cells in healthy people across ages. The authors ran a second PCR of about 7 to 11 cycles using a sample-barcoded 5' primer and a J-beta primer mix. A single record per CDR3 protein comes from TCRdb applying MiXCR to the 5' RACE reads. The table has 1.5 million to 2 million distinct CDR3 sequences, just under 50% seen once. Sequencing was carried out using blood. The receptors derive from a woman between 35 and 50 years old in good health.

This rearrangement joins TRBV20-1 to TRBJ2-1, with 10 bases that match TRBD2. The CDR3 length is 15 residues. Per germline, CDR1 DFQATT and CDR2 SNEGSKA (reference sequence). V lost 3 bases, J lost 4 bases, and 6 bases stayed unmatched. The CDR3 DNA sequence: TGCAGTGCTAGTCTCCTAGCGGGGGCTTACAATGAGCAGTTCTTC. Residues: CSASLLAGAYNEQFF.

The sample holds a few counts of this clonotype. The genes are TRBV7-3 and TRBJ2-5, with TRBD2 identical over 10 bases. The V gene end was trimmed by 5 bases and the J gene end by 4 bases; junction bases not matched to a gene: 7. CDR1 is SGHTA, CDR2 FQGTGA, per germline. CDR3 length: 15 residues. The CDR3 protein is CASSQSSGGRETQYF. For the CDR3, the DNA is TGTGCCAGCAGCCAAAGTAGCGGGGGGCGAGAGACCCAGTACTTC.

The DNA of the CDR3 is TGTGCCAGCAGCCATGATAACCTAGGGGGGGGTATTAATTCACCCCTCCACTTT. Translated, it gives CASSHDNLGGGINSPLHF. V usage is TRBV4-2 and J usage is TRBJ1-6, with a weak D call TRBD1 (6 bases). This CDR3 region has 18 residues. V was shortened by 3 bases and J by 6 bases, with 21 bases between the two germline ends. Germline assignment: CDR1 LGHNA and CDR2 YNFKEQ.

The chain is built from TRBV5-6 and TRBJ1-2, with 9 nucleotides matching TRBD1. CDR1 is SGHDT, CDR2 YYEEEE, per germline. The CDR3 contains 14 residues. V trimming: 4 bases; J trimming: 7 bases; junction bases outside the gene matches: 8. CDR3: CASSNLGTGSGYTF. The CDR3 DNA is TGTGCCAGCAGCAACCTCGGGACAGGGAGTGGCTACACCTTC.

A word on this clonotype: The junction does not match germline at one end; this may be a read error. The CDR3 nucleotides read TGTGCCAACAGTACTATTGGTGACAATGAGCAGTTCTTC. This codes for CANSTIGDNEQFF. The chain uses TRBV6-6 and TRBJ2-1; no clear D. The CDR3 covers 13 residues. Germline V gene data show CDR1 as MNHNY and CDR2 as SVGAGI (reference sequence).

This clonotype was observed a few times. The chain employs TRBV12-3 or TRBV12-4 and TRBJ2-7, with D tentatively TRBD1 or TRBD2 (6 bases each). V was cut by 6 bases and J by 1 base, with 13 bases left in between. The length of the CDR3 is 14 residues. CDR3 in amino acids: CASSATGTSYEQYF. CDR3 DNA sequence: TGTGCCAGCAGCGCCACAGGGACTTCCTACGAGCAGTACTTC.

The chain combines TRBV7-9 with TRBJ2-1; 7 bases match TRBD1. Losses at the gene ends were 5 bases for V and 5 bases for J; bases not matched to a gene: 9. Germline V gene data show CDR1 as SEHNR and CDR2 as FQNEAQ (reference sequence). The CDR3 totals 15 residues. CDR3 protein: CASSPQGMRNNEQFF. Here the CDR3 DNA reads TGTGCCAGCAGCCCACAGGGGATGAGAAACAATGAGCAGTTCTTC.

This chain links TRBV6-1 with TRBJ1-4, with unresolved D. Germline CDR1 reads MNHNS; CDR2 reads SASEGT. V gave up 3 bases and J gave up 11 bases, with 16 bases separating them. This CDR3 has 14 residues. CDR3 region: CASSDSPMERKLFF. The DNA for the CDR3 is TGTGCCAGCAGTGATTCCCCCATGGAACGGAAACTGTTTTTT.

The CDR3 loop reads CASSPRASRGNQPQHF. In nucleotides, the CDR3 is TGTGCCAGCAGCCCCCGGGCCTCGAGGGGCAATCAGCCCCAGCATTTT. The V gene is TRBV5-6, the J gene TRBJ1-5; D remains ambiguous. CDR1 SGHDT and CDR2 YYEEEE come from the germline V gene. The V gene lost 4 bases and the J gene lost 2 bases, with 16 bases spanning the gap. There are 16 residues in the CDR3.

V is TRBV27 and J is TRBJ2-5, with 8 bases fitting TRBD1. The J call could be wrong; TRBJ2-7 is a better fit for the DNA end. Germline CDR1 MNHEY, CDR2 SMNVEV (reference sequence). This CDR3 contains 13 residues. The CDR3 coding sequence is TGTGCCAGCAGTCAAGGACAGGGCCTCGAGCAGTACTTC. Its translation: CASSQGQGLEQYF.

The chain uses TRBV10-2 and TRBJ2-7, with a tentative D call TRBD1 (5 bases). The CDR3 totals 14 residues. Trimming left V 5 bases short and J 3 bases short, with 14 bases between. Germline V lookup: CDR1 WSHSY, CDR2 SAAADI. This CDR3 reads CASSLTDRFYEQYF. CDR3 bases: TGCGCCAGCAGTCTCACAGACAGATTCTACGAGCAGTACTTC.

This clonotype came up a few times. The chain employs TRBV7-2 and TRBJ2-1; D not resolved. The CDR3 runs to 17 residues. From germline, CDR1 is SGHTA and CDR2 FQGNSA. V was shortened by 5 bases and J by 5 bases, with 22 bases between the two germline ends. For the CDR3, the DNA is TGTGCCAGCAGCCGCCCGGCGCGTCTCTCCCTCCACAATGAGCAGTTCTTC. Translation gives CASSRPARLSLHNEQFF.

J is TRBJ1-1 and V is TRBV6-1; 8 nucleotides agree with TRBD1. V lost 7 bases and J lost 1; bases outside the gene matches: 5. There are 14 residues in the CDR3. Germline V lookup: CDR1 MNHNS, CDR2 SASEGT. The CDR3 loop reads CASTDRGRNTEAFF. The DNA of the CDR3 is TGTGCCAGCACCGACAGGGGAAGGAACACTGAAGCTTTCTTT.

This clonotype came up a few times. The rearrangement links TRBV6-5 to TRBJ2-1, with a possible D match to TRBD1 (6 bases). The CDR3 has 15 amino acids. CDR1 and CDR2 from the germline V gene are MNHEY and SVGAGI. V was cut by 0 bases and J by 9 bases, with 15 bases left in between. CDR3 sequence: CASSYSRIGTSEQFF. The DNA of the CDR3 is TGTGCCAGCAGTTACTCTAGGATTGGGACAAGTGAGCAGTTCTTC.

J is TRBJ2-1 and V is TRBV20-1; D perhaps matches TRBD2 (6 bases). V lost 4 bases and J lost 4, with 20 bases in between. The CDR3 extends over 16 amino acids. Germline CDR1 and CDR2: DFQATT and SNEGSKA (reference sequence). The CDR3 region has the DNA TGCAGTGCTAATCGCCTCGTCACGGGGGTATACAATGAGCAGTTCTTC. Amino acid sequence: CSANRLVTGVYNEQFF.

In its sample, this clonotype was seen a few times. This chain connects TRBV7-9 to TRBJ2-1; the D gene is possibly TRBD2 (7 bases). CDR1 and CDR2 from the germline V gene are SEHNR and FQNEAQ (reference sequence). Trimming stripped 3 bases from V and 1 base from J, with 13 bases between. This CDR3 spans 16 amino acids. The CDR3 nucleotides are TGTGCCAGCAGCTTGCCGGGGGGCTGGTCCTACAATGAGCAGTTCTTC. It is translated as CASSLPGGWSYNEQFF.

This sequence joins TRBV6-2 or TRBV6-3 and TRBJ2-4, with 10 bases aligning to TRBD2. The CDR3 extends over 18 amino acids. Germline CDR1 is MNHEY and CDR2 is SVGEGT. Germline trimming cut 2 bases from V and 2 bases from J; bases unmatched to any gene: 9. CDR3 residues: CASSYPRTSGYSKNIQYF. DNA of the CDR3: TGTGCCAGCAGTTACCCACGGACTAGCGGCTATTCCAAAAACATTCAGTACTTC.

The chain recombines TRBV6-2 or TRBV6-3 with TRBJ2-3, with 14 bases identical to TRBD2. With 4 bases clipped from V and 2 bases from J, the junction kept 5 bases outside the gene matches. CDR1 is MNHEY, CDR2 SVGEGT, per germline. This CDR3 comprises 17 residues. CDR3 nucleotide sequence: TGTGCCAGCAGTTGGGGGACTAGCGGGGGCTACACAGATACGCAGTATTTT. It encodes CASSWGTSGGYTDTQYF.

The chain combines TRBV21-1 with TRBJ2-1. TRBV21-1 is flagged as a pseudogene. CDR3 size: 14 residues. CDR3 coding DNA: TGTGCCACCACAGGTCTACTTAGCTACAATGAGCAGTTCTTC. Translation: CATTGLLSYNEQFF.

The sample holds a few counts of this clonotype. The DNA for the CDR3 is TGCAGCTCAGGAGGTGGGACCCAGTACTTC. This sequence encodes CSSGGGTQYF. V gene TRBV29-1 combines with J gene TRBJ2-5; D is perhaps TRBD2 (5 bases). Trimming cost V 8 bases and J 7 bases, with 11 bases left between them. There are 10 residues in the CDR3. Germline V CDR1 and CDR2: SQVTM, ANQGSEA.

The V call is TRBV12-3 or TRBV12-4, the J call TRBJ2-3; D is perhaps TRBD1 (6 bases). V was cut by 4 bases and J by 3 bases, with 14 bases left in between. This CDR3 has 15 amino acids. The CDR3 DNA follows: TGTGCCAGCAGTTCCGGACAGCTCCGAACAGATACGCAGTATTTT. This sequence encodes CASSSGQLRTDTQYF.

The genes are TRBV27 and TRBJ2-3, with 14 bases lining up with TRBD2. Germline CDR1 and CDR2: MNHEY and SMNVEV (reference sequence). The CDR3 totals 21 residues. Trimming cost V 6 bases and J 0 bases; bases outside gene matches: 17. DNA for the CDR3: TGTGCCAGCAGCCCAACGGGCCCTTGGACTAGCGGGGGGCCTAGCACAGATACGCAGTATTTT. Its translation is CASSPTGPWTSGGPSTDTQYF.

In its sample, this clonotype was seen many times. The CDR3 DNA follows: TGTGCCAGCAGCCAGAGACAGGGTGGGTACGAGCAGTACTTC. It encodes CASSQRQGGYEQYF. The chain employs TRBV4-2 and TRBJ2-7; TRBD1 aligns across 7 bases. There are 14 residues in the CDR3. With 3 bases clipped from V and 4 bases from J, the junction kept 6 bases outside the gene matches. CDR1 LGHNA and CDR2 YNFKEQ come from the germline V gene.